Listed here are 28 T cell receptor beta chains from one sample, sequenced in a study of PD-L1 blockade in urothelial cancer (dated by TCRdb to about 2017). The library was built by means of the immunoSEQ multiplex PCR assay. TCRdb carries this immuneACCESS record with in-frame sequences only. Its versions omit some clonotypes, under half of them owing to an unresolved V gene in the studies checked, with the rest unexplained. This sample comprises 86,000 or so clones, over 75% of them detected only once. Over 13% of the sample belongs to the ten largest clones. The time point label corresponds to: pretreatment peripheral blood. The starting material was PBMCs, obtained around atezolizumab (anti-PD-L1) treatment. These TCRs come from a man in his 60s with urothelial cancer.

The chain recombines TRBV7-6 with TRBJ2-1, with D tentatively TRBD2 (6 bases). Per the germline V gene, CDR1 is SGHVS and CDR2 is FNYEAQ. The V gene lost 5 bases and the J gene lost 10 bases, with 15 bases spanning the gap. The CDR3 sequence is 13 residues long. CDR3 sequence: CASSVPGTPEQFF. In nucleotides, the CDR3 is TGTGCCAGCAGCGTACCGGGGACTCCAGAGCAGTTCTTC.

The chain joins TRBV6-5 to TRBJ1-5; D perhaps matches TRBD1 (6 bases). V was cut by 4 bases and J by 3 bases, with 16 bases left in between. From germline, CDR1 is MNHEY and CDR2 SVGAGI. The CDR3 totals 16 residues. CDR3 DNA: TGTGCCAGCAGTTTACTCCCACAGGGTTCCAATCAGCCCCAGCATTTT. Protein sequence: CASSLLPQGSNQPQHF.

The sample holds a few counts of this clone. The rearrangement joins TRBV30 to TRBJ1-3; 7 bases map to TRBD1. The CDR3 consists of 15 residues. Looked up from germline, CDR1 is GTSNPN and CDR2 is SVGIG (reference sequence). The trim removed 3 bases at V and 0 bases at J, leaving 5 bases unmatched. CDR3 sequence: CAWSRTGRSGNTIYF. The CDR3 DNA sequence: TGTGCCTGGAGCCGGACAGGCCGCTCTGGAAACACCATATATTTT.

J is TRBJ2-1 and V is TRBV11-3, with a weak D call TRBD2 (5 bases). Per germline, CDR1 SGHNT and CDR2 YENEEA. Trimming shortened V by 3 bases and J by 6 bases, and 12 bases separated the two germline ends. This CDR3 region has 14 residues. CDR3 sequence reads: CASSFEGLGNEQFF. CDR3 bases: TGTGCCAGCAGCTTTGAGGGCCTGGGCAATGAGCAGTTCTTC. Full variable domain (missing parts from reference TRBV11-3 and TRBJ2-1): EAGVVQSPRYKIIEKKQPVAFWCNPISGHNTLYWYLQNLGQGPELLIRYENEEAVDDSQLPKDRFSAERLKGVDSTLKIQPAELGDSAVYLCASSFEGLGNEQFFGPGTRLTVL.

The J gene is TRBJ2-7, the V gene TRBV7-8; D perhaps matches TRBD2 (7 bases). Germline CDR1 SGHVS, CDR2 FQNEAQ. V shed 4 bases and J shed 5 bases, with 15 bases lying between them. The CDR3 runs 14 residues. CDR3 sequence reads: CASSWRGGTNEQYF. CDR3 DNA sequence: TGTGCCAGCAGCTGGAGGGGGGGGACGAACGAGCAGTACTTC.

CDR3 in amino acids: CASRPPSGNRNEQFF. The DNA for the CDR3 is TGTGCCAGCAGACCCCCTAGCGGGAATCGCAATGAGCAGTTCTTC. The chain couples TRBV28 to TRBJ2-1; 9 bases are a match to TRBD2. From germline, CDR1 is MDHEN and CDR2 SYDVKM. The trim removed 6 bases at V and 6 bases at J, leaving 9 bases unmatched. The length of the CDR3 is 15 residues.

This clone was observed a few times. CDR3 in amino acids: CASSWGVGSPLHF. The CDR3 nucleotides read TGTGCCAGCAGCTGGGGGGTTGGCTCACCCCTCCACTTT. This chain connects TRBV7-9 to TRBJ1-6; maybe TRBD1 (5 bases). This CDR3 is built from 13 residues. Germline V gives CDR1 SEHNR, CDR2 FQNEAQ (reference sequence). Trimming stripped 4 bases from V and 10 bases from J, with 11 bases between.

The rearrangement uses TRBV7-6 and TRBJ1-2; 8 bases are a match to TRBD1. The V and J ends lost 5 bases and 4 bases, in that order; junction bases with no gene match: 9. CDR3 length: 15 residues. CDR1 SGHVS and CDR2 FNYEAQ come from the germline V gene. The CDR3 loop is CASSGGQGPSYGYTF. The CDR3, as DNA: TGTGCCAGCAGCGGTGGACAGGGACCCTCCTATGGCTACACCTTC.

The chain links TRBV7-9 to TRBJ1-3; D not certain. The ends were cut back, 7 bases at V and 4 bases at J, with 11 bases in the middle. The CDR3 has 13 amino acids. The germline V gene has CDR1 SEHNR and CDR2 FQNEAQ (reference sequence). The CDR3 DNA reads as TGTGCCAGCAACAGTCCTATCGGAAACACCATATATTTT. The encoded protein is CASNSPIGNTIYF.

The genes are TRBV28 and TRBJ2-5; D may be TRBD1 (5 bases). The length of the CDR3 is 13 residues. The V gene's germline CDR1 is MDHEN and CDR2 SYDVKM. Trimming left V 10 bases short and J 1 base short, with 13 bases between. CDR3 in DNA: TGTGCCACCTATCAGGGCGGCCAAGAGACCCAGTACTTC. Protein: CATYQGGQETQYF.

This clone was recorded many times. The chain uses TRBV9 and TRBJ1-2; D perhaps matches TRBD1 (6 bases). The length of the CDR3 is 15 residues. With 3 bases removed from V and 4 bases from J, the gap between germline ends came to 16 bases. Looked up from germline, CDR1 is SGDLS and CDR2 is YYNGEE. In DNA, the CDR3 is TGTGCCAGCAGCGGCGGGGGCGAAGCCCTCTATGGCTACACCTTC. Protein product: CASSGGGEALYGYTF.

The CDR3 here is CASSLYSGSGGELFF. CDR3 coding DNA: TGTGCCAGCAGTTTATATAGCGGGAGCGGCGGGGAGCTGTTTTTT. V usage is TRBV27 and J usage is TRBJ2-2; 9 bases map to TRBD2. Trimming removed 1 base from V and 7 bases from J; junction bases left unmatched: 4. Per the germline V gene, CDR1 is MNHEY and CDR2 is SMNVEV (reference sequence). CDR3 length equals 15 residues.

The chain carries TRBV19 and TRBJ2-3; 7 bases fit TRBD1. J was trimmed by 5 bases and V by 5 bases; bases with no gene match: 7. CDR3 length equals 14 residues. The germline V gene encodes CDR1 LNHDA and CDR2 SQIVND (reference sequence). The CDR3 nucleotides read TGTGCCAGTAGTTTACAGGGGAAAGAAGATACGCAGTATTTT. It yields the protein CASSLQGKEDTQYF.

The rearrangement links TRBV2 to TRBJ2-1, with D possibly being TRBD2 (5 bases). Trimming pared 7 bases from V and 8 bases from J, leaving 12 bases between. CDR1 is SNHLY and CDR2 is FYNNEI in the germline V gene. The CDR3 covers 12 residues. The CDR3 reads CASTQRGHEQFF. The CDR3 bases are TGTGCCAGCACCCAACGGGGTCATGAGCAGTTCTTC.

The gene calls are TRBV7-2 and TRBJ1-2; the D is unclear. Between the trimmed V and J ends, which lost 2 bases and 3 bases, there was a span of 10 bases. Germline values: CDR1 SGHTA, CDR2 FQGNSA. The CDR3 is made up of 14 amino acids. DNA of the CDR3: TGTGCCAGCAGCTTACCGCCCCAGGACTATGGCTACACCTTC. This encodes CASSLPPQDYGYTF.

This sequence joins TRBV18 and TRBJ2-1, with 7 nucleotides matching TRBD1. The CDR3 contains 16 residues. V shed 3 bases and J 2 bases; nucleotides not matched to a gene: 7. In germline, CDR1 is KGHSH, CDR2 LQKENI. The CDR3 spells CASSPPGTAPYNEQFF. The CDR3 DNA is TGTGCCAGCTCACCCCCCGGGACAGCTCCCTACAATGAGCAGTTCTTC.

The chain links TRBV6-6 to TRBJ2-7; D possibly corresponds to TRBD2 (6 bases). Trimming cost V 6 bases and J 3 bases, with 15 bases left between them. The CDR3 loop spans 14 amino acids. The germline V gene encodes CDR1 MNHNY and CDR2 SVGAGI (reference sequence). The CDR3 loop reads CASSRDSAGYEQYF. The CDR3 nucleotides read TGTGCCAGCAGCCGGGACTCCGCTGGCTACGAGCAGTACTTC.

There are a few counts of this clone. This sequence joins TRBV6-5 and TRBJ2-3, with 7 bases fitting TRBD2. In germline, CDR1 is MNHEY, CDR2 SVGAGI. This CDR3 region has 14 residues. Trimming at V came to 6 bases and at J to 6 bases, leaving 9 bases not matched to a gene. Written as DNA, the CDR3 is TGTGCCAGCAGACCCCGGGGGGAGCCGGATACGCAGTATTTT. This translates into CASRPRGEPDTQYF.

The chain has TRBV5-1 and TRBJ2-1; D is possibly TRBD2 (6 bases). The V and J ends lost 1 base and 8 bases respectively, with 16 bases between them. This CDR3 has 15 residues. Per the germline V gene, CDR1 is SGHRS and CDR2 is YFSETQ. The CDR3 DNA reads TGCGCCAGCAGCTTGACTTCCGGGGGAAGGGATGAGCAGTTCTTC. Its protein product is CASSLTSGGRDEQFF.

The chain recombines TRBV6-5 with TRBJ1-5; 9 bases are shared with TRBD1. CDR3 size: 16 residues. The V gene's germline CDR1 is MNHEY and CDR2 SVGAGI. After removal of 1 base from V and 4 bases from J, the junction contained 5 bases not matched to a gene. The CDR3 sequence: CASSYFGTGSNQPQHF. The CDR3 bases are TGTGCCAGCAGTTACTTCGGGACAGGGTCTAATCAGCCCCAGCATTTT.

The rearrangement links TRBV27 to TRBJ2-7, with a weak D call TRBD2 (6 bases). Trimming left V 1 base short and J 3 bases short, with 10 bases between. The CDR3 covers 14 residues. Germline V lookup: CDR1 MNHEY, CDR2 SMNVEV (reference sequence). CDR3 loop: CASSLLAEGYEQYF. The CDR3 DNA sequence: TGTGCCAGCAGTTTATTGGCGGAGGGCTACGAGCAGTACTTC.

The gene calls are TRBV18 and TRBJ1-1, with a weak D call TRBD1 (5 bases). The V end lost 7 bases, the J end lost 5 bases, and 14 bases lay between the germline ends. The CDR3 extends over 13 amino acids. In germline, CDR1 is KGHSH, CDR2 LQKENI. Here the CDR3 reads CASFPPGETEAFF. In nucleotides, the CDR3 is TGTGCCAGCTTCCCTCCGGGGGAGACTGAAGCTTTCTTT.

The chain uses TRBV30 and TRBJ2-3, with D maybe TRBD2 (6 bases). Trimming removed 3 bases from V and 5 bases from J, with 15 bases in between. Per germline, CDR1 GTSNPN and CDR2 SVGIG (reference sequence). The CDR3 is 14 residues long. The CDR3 is CAWRGLNYRDTQYF. CDR3 in DNA: TGTGCCTGGAGGGGACTGAATTATAGAGATACGCAGTATTTT.

This clone was seen just once. The J gene is TRBJ1-2, the V gene TRBV2; 7 bases line up with TRBD1. V trimming: 7 bases; J trimming: 4 bases; junction bases outside the gene matches: 6. CDR1 and CDR2 (germline): SNHLY, FYNNEI. This CDR3 spans 13 amino acids. The CDR3 nucleotides read TGTGCCAGCACCACGGGACAGACCTATGGCTACACCTTC. Its translation is CASTTGQTYGYTF. Based on the CDR3 plus reference TRBV2 and TRBJ1-2, the full variable domain is EPEVTQTPSHQVTQMGQEVILRCVPISNHLYFYWYRQILGQKVEFLVSFYNNEISEKSEIFDDQFSVERPDGSNFTLKIRSTKLEDSAMYFCASTTGQTYGYTFGSGTRLTVV.

The chain employs TRBV4-2 and TRBJ1-2, with 7 bases aligning to TRBD1. The germline gives CDR1 LGHNA, CDR2 YNFKEQ. Trimming cost V 2 bases and J 2 bases; bases outside gene matches: 5. The length of the CDR3 is 15 residues. The CDR3 DNA reads as TGTGCCAGCAGCCAACCGGGACAGAGAAACTATGGCTACACCTTC. Encoded protein: CASSQPGQRNYGYTF.

This sequence joins TRBV5-1 and TRBJ2-1, with D perhaps matching TRBD1 (6 bases). Looked up from germline, CDR1 is SGHRS and CDR2 is YFSETQ. The ends were cut back, 0 bases at V and 8 bases at J, with 6 bases in the middle. CDR3 length: 12 residues. CDR3: CASSLDRDEQFF. CDR3 sequence (DNA): TGCGCCAGCAGCTTGGACAGGGATGAGCAGTTCTTC.

The CDR3 here is CASSPGPLAGGTDTQYF. The CDR3 region has the DNA TGCGCCAGCAGCCCTGGGCCCTTAGCAGGGGGGACAGATACGCAGTATTTT. This chain uses TRBV5-1 with TRBJ2-3; a weak D match, TRBD1 (7 bases). Trimming left V 4 bases short and J 3 bases short, with 21 bases between. The CDR3 totals 17 residues. Germline values: CDR1 SGHRS, CDR2 YFSETQ.

This clone was picked up one time. The genes are TRBV6-5 and TRBJ2-7; 7 bases are a match to TRBD1. The CDR3 length is 15 residues. Germline lookup yields CDR1 MNHEY and CDR2 SVGAGI. J was trimmed by 4 bases and V by 1 base; bases with no gene match: 7. The CDR3 region is CASSYWGQPNYEQYF. Written as DNA, the CDR3 is TGTGCCAGCAGTTACTGGGGACAGCCTAATTACGAGCAGTACTTC.